Here is one TCR beta chain with its context. The authors' processing: Nucleated cell counts were estimated from reference gene primer amplification. TCRdb keeps only in-frame clones here, not all; method: immunoSEQ multiplex PCR. Clone size and the V and J calls come from that table; the DNA yielded D and trimming. The data hold some 74,000 clones, with roughly 87% observed a single time. The CDR3 is 14 amino acids. Between the trimmed V and J ends, which lost 0 bases and 5 bases, there was a span of 13 bases. Looked up from germline, CDR1 is SQVTM and CDR2 is ANQGSEA. The data are from a study of blood T cell repertoires in COVID-19. Overall study: The United States, Italy and Spain were the sources of the acute and convalescent COVID-19 samples.

The V call is TRBV29-1, the J call TRBJ1-2, with D tentatively TRBD1 (5 bases). Sequenced: peripheral blood. This TCR was recovered from a man in his fifties or sixties with acute or convalescent COVID-19. CDR3 region: CSVEDNQGGYGYTF. DNA of the CDR3: TGCAGCGTTGAAGATAATCAGGGAGGGTATGGCTACACCTTC.